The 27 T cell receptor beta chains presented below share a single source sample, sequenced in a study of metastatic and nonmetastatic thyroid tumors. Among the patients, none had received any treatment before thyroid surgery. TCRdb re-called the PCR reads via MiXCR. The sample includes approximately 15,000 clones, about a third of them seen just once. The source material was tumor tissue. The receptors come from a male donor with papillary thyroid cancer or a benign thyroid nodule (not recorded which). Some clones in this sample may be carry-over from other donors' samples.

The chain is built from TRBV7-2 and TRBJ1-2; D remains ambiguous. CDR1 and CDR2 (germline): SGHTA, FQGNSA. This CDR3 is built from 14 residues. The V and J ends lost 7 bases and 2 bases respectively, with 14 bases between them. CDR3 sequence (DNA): TGTGCCAGCATCCCCGAACATGGGAACTATGGCTACACCTTC. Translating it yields CASIPEHGNYGYTF.

The CDR3, as DNA: TGTGCCAGCTCACGACCGTATGAGCAGTTCTTC. It is translated as CASSRPYEQFF. The chain joins TRBV18 to TRBJ2-1; D uncertain. Trimming pared 4 bases from V and 8 bases from J, leaving 6 bases between. This CDR3 spans 11 amino acids. The V gene's germline CDR1 is KGHSH and CDR2 LQKENI.

CDR3 sequence reads: CASNVLDSYEQYF. CDR3 coding DNA: TGTGCCAGCAACGTGTTGGATTCGTACGAGCAGTACTTC. The chain is built from TRBV2 and TRBJ2-7; no clear D gene. Trimming cost V 7 bases and J 4 bases, with 14 bases left between them. Per the germline V gene, CDR1 is SNHLY and CDR2 is FYNNEI. This CDR3 has 13 amino acids.

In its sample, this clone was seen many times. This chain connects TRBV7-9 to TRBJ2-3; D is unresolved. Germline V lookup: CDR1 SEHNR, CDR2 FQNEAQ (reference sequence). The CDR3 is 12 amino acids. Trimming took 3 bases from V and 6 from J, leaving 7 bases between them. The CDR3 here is CASSFTFDTQYF. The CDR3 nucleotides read TGTGCCAGCAGCTTCACTTTCGATACGCAGTATTTT.

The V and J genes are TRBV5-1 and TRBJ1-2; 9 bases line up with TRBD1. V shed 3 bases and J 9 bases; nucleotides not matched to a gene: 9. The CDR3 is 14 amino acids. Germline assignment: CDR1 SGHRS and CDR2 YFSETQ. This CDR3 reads CASSWGQGSNRYTF. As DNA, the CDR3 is TGCGCCAGCAGCTGGGGACAGGGCTCAAATCGCTACACCTTC.

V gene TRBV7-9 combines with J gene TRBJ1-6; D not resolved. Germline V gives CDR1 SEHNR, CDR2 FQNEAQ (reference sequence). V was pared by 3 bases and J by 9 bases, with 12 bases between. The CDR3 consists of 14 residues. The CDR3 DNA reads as TGTGCCAGCAGCTTCGAGTTTTGGGGTTCACCCCTCCACTTT. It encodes CASSFEFWGSPLHF.

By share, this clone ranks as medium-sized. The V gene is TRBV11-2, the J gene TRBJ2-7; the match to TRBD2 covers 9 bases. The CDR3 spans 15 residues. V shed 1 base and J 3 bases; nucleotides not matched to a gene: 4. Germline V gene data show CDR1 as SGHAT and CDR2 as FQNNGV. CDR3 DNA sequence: TGTGCCAGCAGCTTAGCCAGTAGCGGGAGCTACGAGCAGTACTTC. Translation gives CASSLASSGSYEQYF.

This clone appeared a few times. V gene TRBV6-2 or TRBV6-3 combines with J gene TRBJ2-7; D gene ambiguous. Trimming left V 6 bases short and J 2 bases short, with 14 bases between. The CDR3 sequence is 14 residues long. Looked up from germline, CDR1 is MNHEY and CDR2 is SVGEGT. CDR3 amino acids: CASSYEVGAYEQYF. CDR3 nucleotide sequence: TGTGCCAGCAGCTACGAGGTGGGTGCCTACGAGCAGTACTTC.

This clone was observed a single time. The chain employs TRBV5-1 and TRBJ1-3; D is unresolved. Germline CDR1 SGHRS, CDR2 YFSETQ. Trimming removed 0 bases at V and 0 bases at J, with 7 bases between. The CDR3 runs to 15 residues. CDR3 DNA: TGCGCCAGCAGCTTGGTGGGTGCCTCTGGAAACACCATATATTTT. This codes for CASSLVGASGNTIYF.

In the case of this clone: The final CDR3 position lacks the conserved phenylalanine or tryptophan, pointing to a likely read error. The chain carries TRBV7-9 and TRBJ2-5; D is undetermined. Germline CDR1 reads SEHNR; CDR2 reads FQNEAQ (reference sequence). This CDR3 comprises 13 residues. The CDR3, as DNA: TGTGCCAGCAGATTAGCCTCACAAGAGACCCAGTACTAC. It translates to CASRLASQETQYY.

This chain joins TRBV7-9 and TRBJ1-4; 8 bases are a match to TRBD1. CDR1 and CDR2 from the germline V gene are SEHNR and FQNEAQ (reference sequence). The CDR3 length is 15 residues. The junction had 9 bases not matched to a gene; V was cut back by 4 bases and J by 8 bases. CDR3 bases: TGTGCCAGCAGCTCCCTTCAGACAGGGGAGGAAAAACTGTTTTTT. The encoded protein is CASSSLQTGEEKLFF.

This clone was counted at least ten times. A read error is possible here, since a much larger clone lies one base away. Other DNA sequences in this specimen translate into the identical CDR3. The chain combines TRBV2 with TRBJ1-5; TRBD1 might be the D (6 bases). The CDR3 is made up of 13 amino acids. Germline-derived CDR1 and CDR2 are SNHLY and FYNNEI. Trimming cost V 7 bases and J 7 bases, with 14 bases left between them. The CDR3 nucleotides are TGTGCCAGCAACTTACAGGGAGGGCAGCCCCAGCATTTT. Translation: CASNLQGGQPQHF.

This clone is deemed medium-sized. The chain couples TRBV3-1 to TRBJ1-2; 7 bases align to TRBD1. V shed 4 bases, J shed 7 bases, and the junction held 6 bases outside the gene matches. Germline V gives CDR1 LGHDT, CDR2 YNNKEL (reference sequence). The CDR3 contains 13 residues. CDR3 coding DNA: TGTGCCAGCAGCCCCACAGGGGCCGTTGGCTACACCTTC. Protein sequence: CASSPTGAVGYTF.

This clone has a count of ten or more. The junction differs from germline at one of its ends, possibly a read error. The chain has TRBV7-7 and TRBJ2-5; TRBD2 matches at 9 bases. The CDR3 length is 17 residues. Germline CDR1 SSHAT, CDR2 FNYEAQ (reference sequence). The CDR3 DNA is TGTGCTAGCAGCTTAGTGAGGGGGGTAGCGGGAGAGGAGACCCAGTACTTC. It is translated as CASSLVRGVAGEETQYF.

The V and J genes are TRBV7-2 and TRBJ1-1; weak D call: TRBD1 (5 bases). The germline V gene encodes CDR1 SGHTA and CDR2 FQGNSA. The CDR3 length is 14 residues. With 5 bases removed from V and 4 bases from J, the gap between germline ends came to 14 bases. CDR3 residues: CASSGQRRGTEAFF. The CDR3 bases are TGTGCCAGCAGCGGACAAAGAAGGGGCACTGAAGCTTTCTTT.

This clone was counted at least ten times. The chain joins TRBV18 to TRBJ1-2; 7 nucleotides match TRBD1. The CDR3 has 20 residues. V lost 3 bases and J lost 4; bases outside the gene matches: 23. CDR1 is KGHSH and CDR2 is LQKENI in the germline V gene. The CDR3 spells CASSPSGTALAHKQTYGYTF. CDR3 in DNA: TGTGCCAGCTCACCTTCCGGGACAGCCCTCGCTCACAAACAAACCTATGGCTACACCTTC. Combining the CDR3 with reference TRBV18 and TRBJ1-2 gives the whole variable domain NAGVMQNPRHLVRRRGQEARLRCSPMKGHSHVYWYRQLPEEGLKFMVYLQKENIIDESGMPKERFSAEFPKEGPSILRIQQVVRGDSAAYFCASSPSGTALAHKQTYGYTFGSGTRLTVV.

The CDR3 sequence: CASSPTTSYGVETQYF. The CDR3 DNA follows: TGTGCCAGCAGCCCCACGACTAGCTATGGGGTAGAGACCCAGTACTTC. This rearrangement joins TRBV3-1 to TRBJ2-5, with 7 bases lining up with TRBD2. Trimming at V came to 4 bases and at J to 4 bases, leaving 12 bases not matched to a gene. This CDR3 has 16 amino acids. CDR1 and CDR2 from the germline V gene are LGHDT and YNNKEL (reference sequence).

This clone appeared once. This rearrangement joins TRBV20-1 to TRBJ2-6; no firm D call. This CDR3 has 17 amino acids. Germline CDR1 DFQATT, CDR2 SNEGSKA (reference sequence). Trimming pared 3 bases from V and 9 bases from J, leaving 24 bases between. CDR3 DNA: TGCAGTGCTAGCCCCACCGGACGTTCAGGCGTGGTCAACGTCCTGACTTTC. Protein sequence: CSASPTGRSGVVNVLTF.

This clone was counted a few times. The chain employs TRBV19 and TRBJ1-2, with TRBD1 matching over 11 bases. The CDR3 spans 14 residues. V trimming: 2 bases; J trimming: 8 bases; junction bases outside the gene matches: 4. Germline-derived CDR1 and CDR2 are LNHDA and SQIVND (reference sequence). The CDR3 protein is CASSIPDRGPGYTF. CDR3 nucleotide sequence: TGTGCCAGTAGTATACCGGACAGGGGGCCCGGCTACACCTTC.

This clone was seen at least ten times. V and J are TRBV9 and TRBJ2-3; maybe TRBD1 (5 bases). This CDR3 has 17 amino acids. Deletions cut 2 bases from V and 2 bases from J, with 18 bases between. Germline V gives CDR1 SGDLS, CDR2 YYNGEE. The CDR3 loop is CASSVDTSSFHTDTQYF. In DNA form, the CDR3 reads TGTGCCAGCAGCGTGGACACGAGCAGCTTTCACACAGATACGCAGTATTTT. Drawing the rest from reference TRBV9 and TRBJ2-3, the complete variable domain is DSGVTQTPKHLITATGQRVTLRCSPRSGDLSVYWYQQSLDQGLQFLIQYYNGEERAKGNILERFSAQQFPDLHSELNLSSLELGDSALYFCASSVDTSSFHTDTQYFGPGTRLTVL.

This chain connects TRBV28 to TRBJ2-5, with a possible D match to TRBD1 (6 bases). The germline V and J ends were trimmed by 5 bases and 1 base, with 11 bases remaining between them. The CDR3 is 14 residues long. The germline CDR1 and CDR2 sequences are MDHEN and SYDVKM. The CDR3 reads CASSLHRAQETQYF. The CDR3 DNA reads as TGTGCCAGCAGTCTTCACAGGGCCCAAGAGACCCAGTACTTC.

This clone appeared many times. The CDR3 sequence is CASSLFASHSGANVLTF. CDR3 in DNA: TGTGCCAGCAGCTTATTTGCGTCCCACTCTGGGGCCAACGTCCTGACTTTC. V is TRBV11-2 and J is TRBJ2-6, with unresolved D. Trimming took off 2 bases at V and 0 bases at J, with 11 bases between the two ends. Germline assignment: CDR1 SGHAT and CDR2 FQNNGV. The CDR3 is made up of 17 amino acids. The whole variable domain, remainder taken from reference TRBV11-2 and TRBJ2-6, is EAGVAQSPRYKIIEKRQSVAFWCNPISGHATLYWYQQILGQGPKLLIQFQNNGVVDDSQLPKDRFSAERLKGVDSTLKIQPAKLEDSAVYLCASSLFASHSGANVLTFGAGSRLTVL.

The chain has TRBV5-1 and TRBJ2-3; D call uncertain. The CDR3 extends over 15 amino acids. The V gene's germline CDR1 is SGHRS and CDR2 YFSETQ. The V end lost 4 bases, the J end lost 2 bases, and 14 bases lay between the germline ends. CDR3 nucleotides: TGCGCCAGCAGCCCCCCAAGCGTGTCCACAGATACGCAGTATTTT. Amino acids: CASSPPSVSTDTQYF.

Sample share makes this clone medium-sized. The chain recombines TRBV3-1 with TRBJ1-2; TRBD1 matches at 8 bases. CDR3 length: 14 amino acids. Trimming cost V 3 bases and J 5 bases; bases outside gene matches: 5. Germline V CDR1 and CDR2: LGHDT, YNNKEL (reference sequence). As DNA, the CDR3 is TGTGCCAGCAGCCAGGGACAGGCCTCGTATGGCTACACCTTC. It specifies CASSQGQASYGYTF.

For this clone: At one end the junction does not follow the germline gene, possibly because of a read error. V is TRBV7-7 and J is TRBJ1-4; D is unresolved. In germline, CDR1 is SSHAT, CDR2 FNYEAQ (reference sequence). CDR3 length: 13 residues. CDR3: CASSPGVGEKLFF. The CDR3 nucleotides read TGTGCTAGCAGTCCCGGCGTTGGTGAAAAACTGTTTTTT.

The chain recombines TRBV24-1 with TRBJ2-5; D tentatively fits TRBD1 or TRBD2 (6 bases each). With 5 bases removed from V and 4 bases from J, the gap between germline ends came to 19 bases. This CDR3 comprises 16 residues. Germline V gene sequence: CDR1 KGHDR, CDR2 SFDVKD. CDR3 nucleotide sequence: TGTGCCACCAGTGTTGGGGGGCAGAGGATCGGAGAGACCCAGTACTTC. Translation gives CATSVGGQRIGETQYF.

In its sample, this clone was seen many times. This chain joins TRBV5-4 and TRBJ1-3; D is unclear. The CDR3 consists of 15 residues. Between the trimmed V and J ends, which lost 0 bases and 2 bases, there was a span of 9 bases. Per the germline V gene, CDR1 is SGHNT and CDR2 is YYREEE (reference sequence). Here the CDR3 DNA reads TGTGCCAGCAGCTTGGGGGCGGCCGCTGGAAACACCATATATTTT. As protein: CASSLGAAAGNTIYF.